This record concerns one T cell receptor beta chain sequence. From germline, CDR1 is SQVTM and CDR2 ANQGSEA. V trimming: 7 bases; J trimming: 8 bases; junction bases outside the gene matches: 11. This CDR3 has 13 amino acids. The record originates from a study of blood T cell repertoires in COVID-19. Assay: immunoSEQ multiplex PCR; the TCRdb copy retains only in-frame clones and omits some. The sample includes over 120,000 clones, approximately 84% of them seen just once. The chain recombines TRBV29-1 with TRBJ1-2, with TRBD1 matching 9 bases. Sequenced input: peripheral blood. The sequence came from a woman aged 55-75 years with acute or convalescent COVID-19. CDR3 bases: TGCAGCGCCCTACCACAGGGGGCGGGGGGCTACACCTTC. Translation gives CSALPQGAGGYTF.